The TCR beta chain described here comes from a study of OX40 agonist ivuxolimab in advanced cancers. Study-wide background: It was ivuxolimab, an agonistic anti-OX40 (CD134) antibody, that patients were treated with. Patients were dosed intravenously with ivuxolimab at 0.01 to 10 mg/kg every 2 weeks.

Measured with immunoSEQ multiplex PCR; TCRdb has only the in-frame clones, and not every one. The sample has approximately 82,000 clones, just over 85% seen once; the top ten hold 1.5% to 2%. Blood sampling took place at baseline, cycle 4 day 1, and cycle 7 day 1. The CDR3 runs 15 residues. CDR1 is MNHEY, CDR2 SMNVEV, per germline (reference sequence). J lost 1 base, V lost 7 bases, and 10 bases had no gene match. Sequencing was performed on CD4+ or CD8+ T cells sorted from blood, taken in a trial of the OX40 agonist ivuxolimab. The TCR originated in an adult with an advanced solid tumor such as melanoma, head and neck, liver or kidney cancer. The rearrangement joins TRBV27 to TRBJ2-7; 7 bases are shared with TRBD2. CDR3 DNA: TGTGCCAGCACCCGTAGCGGGTCCTCTTCCTACGAGCAGTACTTC. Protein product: CASTRSGSSSYEQYF.